This TCR beta chain is drawn from a study of monozygotic twins with inflammatory bowel disease. Study-wide findings and caveats: Whereas healthy co-twins had higher TCRbeta diversity (inverse Simpson), IBD patients had lower diversity. No difference in repertoire similarity was seen between concordant and discordant twins, possibly because power was limited. There was no way to distinguish the different T cell subtypes.

About this clonotype: No antigen is known for it.

Template switching was used to attach UMIs, which incorporated a 6-nucleotide sample barcode. From the 5' RACE reads, TCRdb lists one entry per CDR3 protein and no DNA. Here the sample table reports about 150,000 distinct CDR3 sequences. The sequence was obtained from a human donor with ulcerative colitis or Crohn's disease, or a healthy co-twin of an affected twin (not recorded which). The source material was blood.

CDR3 sequence: CATSDLMEYQFF. The V and J genes are TRBV24-1 and TRBJ2-1. CDR3 length equals 12 residues. Germline V gene lookup returns CDR1 KGHDR and CDR2 SFDVKD.